A single sample gave rise to the 27 T cell receptor beta chains below, sequenced in a study of technical replicates of blood from a handful of donors (dated by TCRdb to the late 2010s). Libraries were constructed by the immunoSEQ multiplex PCR assay. The source is immuneACCESS, and TCRdb retained only in-frame sequences with V and J called. Part of the clones is not carried over; for the studies checked, unresolved V genes explain less than half of this, and the remainder is unexplained. Present in this sample are tens of thousands of clones, roughly 98% of which were seen just once. Of the sample, roughly 0.16% is held by the ten largest clones. Sequencing was performed on T cells isolated from PBMCs. These receptors all stem from a human donor in good health.

The chain joins TRBV2 to TRBJ2-1; D is uncertain. CDR1 SNHLY and CDR2 FYNNEI come from the germline V gene. V lost 6 bases and J 15 bases, leaving 6 bases between the germline ends. There are 8 residues in the CDR3. The DNA of the CDR3 is TGTGCCAGCAGGGCGGCGTTCTTC. This translates into CASRAAFF.

The V and J genes are TRBV6-5 and TRBJ1-2; 9 nucleotides line up with TRBD1. With 7 bases clipped from V and 8 bases from J, the junction kept 8 bases outside the gene matches. This CDR3 region has 13 residues. Germline assignment: CDR1 MNHEY and CDR2 SVGAGI. The CDR3 DNA is TGTGCCAGCACCGGACAGGGGACTGGGGGCTACACCTTC. This translates into CASTGQGTGGYTF.

CDR3 region: CASSLSLGQGPLFF. The CDR3 DNA reads TGTGCCAGCAGCTTGAGTCTGGGACAGGGACCCCTGTTTTTT. The chain employs TRBV5-6 and TRBJ1-4; 9 bases are shared with TRBD1. After removal of 1 base from V and 14 bases from J, the junction contained 9 bases not matched to a gene. Germline V gene data show CDR1 as SGHDT and CDR2 as YYEEEE. The CDR3 spans 14 residues.

The chain uses TRBV15 and TRBJ2-5; the D gene is possibly TRBD1 (6 bases). The V and J ends lost 1 base and 4 bases respectively, with 13 bases between them. This CDR3 region has 15 residues. Germline CDR1 and CDR2: LNHNV and YYDKDF (reference sequence). The CDR3 reads CATSRGADRLETQYF. CDR3 DNA sequence: TGTGCCACCAGCAGAGGGGCGGACAGACTAGAGACCCAGTACTTC.

J is TRBJ2-5 and V is TRBV19; D might be TRBD1 (6 bases). Between the trimmed V and J ends, which lost 4 bases and 2 bases, there was a span of 17 bases. CDR3 length: 16 residues. The germline V gene has CDR1 LNHDA and CDR2 SQIVND (reference sequence). The DNA of the CDR3 is TGTGCCAGTAGTACAACAGGGTTCAGAGGGCAAGAGACCCAGTACTTC. It encodes CASSTTGFRGQETQYF.

The CDR3 DNA reads as TGTGCCAGCTCACCACCGACAGGGTCGGATGAGCAGTTCTTC. The encoded protein is CASSPPTGSDEQFF. V and J are TRBV18 and TRBJ2-1; 7 bases align to TRBD1. There are 14 residues in the CDR3. Germline CDR1 is KGHSH and CDR2 is LQKENI. The V segment lost 0 bases and the J segment 8 bases; nucleotides outside the gene matches: 4. Using reference TRBV18 and TRBJ2-1 for the parts outside the CDR3, the full variable domain is NAGVMQNPRHLVRRRGQEARLRCSPMKGHSHVYWYRQLPEEGLKFMVYLQKENIIDESGMPKERFSAEFPKEGPSILRIQQVVRGDSAAYFCASSPPTGSDEQFFGPGTRLTVL.

V is TRBV11-3 and J is TRBJ1-6; D unresolved. The CDR3 is 14 residues long. CDR1 is SGHNT, CDR2 YENEEA, per germline. V was cut by 7 bases and J by 7 bases, with 14 bases left in between. CDR3 DNA sequence: TGTGCCAGCACCACGAGGTCACGGAATTCACCCCTCCACTTT. It yields the protein CASTTRSRNSPLHF.

This CDR3 reads CASSSPPNSVHEQYF. CDR3 coding DNA: TGTGCCAGCAGTTCTCCCCCCAATAGCGTCCACGAGCAGTACTTC. This chain connects TRBV28 to TRBJ2-7; a possible D gene is TRBD2 (5 bases). V was pared by 4 bases and J by 5 bases, with 18 bases between. Germline lookup yields CDR1 MDHEN and CDR2 SYDVKM. The CDR3 runs to 15 residues.

The chain couples TRBV27 to TRBJ2-1, with a possible D match to TRBD2 (5 bases). Germline assignment: CDR1 MNHEY and CDR2 SMNVEV (reference sequence). The CDR3 consists of 14 residues. The V end was cut by 4 bases, the J end by 3 bases, with 10 bases between. The CDR3 DNA is TGTGCCAGCAGTTCCCAGCGGAACTACAATGAGCAGTTCTTC. Residues: CASSSQRNYNEQFF.

The rearrangement links TRBV29-1 to TRBJ1-3; no clear D. V shed 4 bases and J shed 3 bases, with 10 bases lying between them. The CDR3 length is 13 residues. Germline lookup yields CDR1 SQVTM and CDR2 ANQGSEA. The CDR3 DNA reads TGCAGCGTTGGGTCCGGGGATGGAAACACCATATATTTT. As protein: CSVGSGDGNTIYF.

The chain recombines TRBV4-1 with TRBJ1-1; tentative D call: TRBD1 (5 bases). V gave up 0 bases and J gave up 9 bases, with 20 bases separating them. CDR3 size: 16 residues. CDR1 and CDR2 from the germline V gene are MGHRA and YSYEKL. CDR3 amino acids: CASSQEWGPGTDKAFF. The CDR3 DNA reads as TGCGCCAGCAGCCAAGAATGGGGACCCGGGACTGATAAAGCTTTCTTT.

The rearrangement joins TRBV29-1 to TRBJ1-1; D is possibly TRBD1 (6 bases). The length of the CDR3 is 11 residues. The germline V gene encodes CDR1 SQVTM and CDR2 ANQGSEA. The V gene lost 5 bases and the J gene lost 6 bases, with 10 bases spanning the gap. The CDR3 sequence: CSVPRGSEAFF. The CDR3 region has the DNA TGCAGCGTTCCCAGGGGCTCTGAAGCTTTCTTT.

The rearrangement links TRBV7-9 to TRBJ1-1; D unclear. CDR1 SEHNR and CDR2 FQNEAQ come from the germline V gene (reference sequence). This CDR3 region has 12 residues. V was pared by 0 bases and J by 7 bases, with 6 bases between. Written as DNA, the CDR3 is TGTGCCAGCAGCTTAGCACCGGGTGAAGCTTTCTTT. The encoded protein is CASSLAPGEAFF.

The count of this clone is one. V usage is TRBV27 and J usage is TRBJ2-1, with 9 bases lining up with TRBD2. CDR1 and CDR2 (germline): MNHEY, SMNVEV (reference sequence). CDR3 length: 16 amino acids. After removal of 3 bases from V and 8 bases from J, the junction contained 11 bases not matched to a gene. CDR3 coding DNA: TGTGCCAGCAGTTTCATTAGCGGGGGTCCTTTCGATGAGCAGTTCTTC. Protein: CASSFISGGPFDEQFF.

CDR3: CASSLALSSGRGDNEQFF. CDR3 nucleotide sequence: TGCGCCAGCAGCTTGGCGCTTTCTAGCGGGAGGGGCGACAATGAGCAGTTCTTC. The J gene is TRBJ2-1, the V gene TRBV5-1; 12 bases agree with TRBD2. The ends lost 0 bases at V and 5 bases at J; junction bases unmatched: 9. The CDR3 consists of 18 residues. From germline, CDR1 is SGHRS and CDR2 YFSETQ. The full variable domain, in which reference TRBV5-1 and TRBJ2-1 provide the parts outside the CDR3, is KAGVTQTPRYLIKTRGQQVTLSCSPISGHRSVSWYQQTPGQGLQFLFEYFSETQRNKGNFPGRFSGRQFSNSRSEMNVSTLELGDSALYLCASSLALSSGRGDNEQFFGPGTRLTVL.

This chain links TRBV30 with TRBJ2-7; no firm D call. CDR1 is GTSNPN, CDR2 SVGIG, per germline (reference sequence). The CDR3 extends over 11 amino acids. V lost 0 bases to trimming and J lost 7 bases, with 7 bases between them. The CDR3 DNA reads TGTGCCTGGAGTGTATCGTATGAGCAGTACTTC. Translated: CAWSVSYEQYF.

The chain joins TRBV27 to TRBJ1-6; D call uncertain. V lost 4 bases to trimming and J lost 2 bases, with 9 bases between them. Germline CDR1 and CDR2: MNHEY and SMNVEV (reference sequence). The CDR3 spans 15 residues. This chain's CDR3 is CASSSERTYNSPLHF. Written as DNA, the CDR3 is TGTGCCAGCAGTTCTGAGAGAACCTATAATTCACCCCTCCACTTT.

This rearrangement joins TRBV7-2 to TRBJ1-4; D is unclear. CDR1 and CDR2 (germline): SGHTA, FQGNSA. V lost 2 bases, J lost 3 bases, and 13 bases lay in between. The CDR3 is 16 residues long. CDR3 coding DNA: TGTGCCAGCAGCTTATCTGGGAGTGCGGCTAATGAAAAACTGTTTTTT. Amino acids: CASSLSGSAANEKLFF.

This chain connects TRBV5-1 to TRBJ2-5; 14 nucleotides align to TRBD2. V lost 4 bases to trimming and J lost 5 bases; unmatched junction nucleotides: 10. The CDR3 length is 17 residues. Germline values: CDR1 SGHRS, CDR2 YFSETQ. CDR3 DNA: TGCGCCAGCAGCGCACGACTGACTAGCGGGGGGGCCGAGACCCAGTACTTC. It yields the protein CASSARLTSGGAETQYF.

V usage is TRBV7-8 and J usage is TRBJ2-7, with a tentative D call TRBD2 (5 bases). V was shortened by 5 bases and J by 3 bases, with 14 bases between the two germline ends. Germline lookup yields CDR1 SGHVS and CDR2 FQNEAQ. The CDR3 sequence is 14 residues long. The chain's CDR3 is CASSPPGLVYEQYF. Written as DNA, the CDR3 is TGTGCCAGCAGCCCCCCCGGACTCGTCTACGAGCAGTACTTC.

This rearrangement joins TRBV5-1 to TRBJ2-3; no firm D call. Germline V gene lookup returns CDR1 SGHRS and CDR2 YFSETQ. V gave up 1 base and J gave up 0 bases, with 9 bases separating them. This CDR3 has 15 residues. CDR3 protein: CASSLLAESTDTQYF. In DNA, the CDR3 is TGCGCCAGCAGCTTGTTGGCGGAAAGCACAGATACGCAGTATTTT. The whole variable domain, remainder taken from reference TRBV5-1 and TRBJ2-3, is KAGVTQTPRYLIKTRGQQVTLSCSPISGHRSVSWYQQTPGQGLQFLFEYFSETQRNKGNFPGRFSGRQFSNSRSEMNVSTLELGDSALYLCASSLLAESTDTQYFGPGTRLTVL.

The rearrangement uses TRBV5-4 and TRBJ2-2, with D possibly TRBD1 on 8 matching bases. V lost 3 bases and J lost 7, with 25 bases in between. The CDR3 loop spans 18 amino acids. The V gene's germline CDR1 is SGHNT and CDR2 YYREEE (reference sequence). This CDR3 is CASSSQGARLAAVGELFF. The CDR3, as DNA: TGTGCCAGCAGCTCTCAGGGGGCAAGACTAGCAGCTGTCGGGGAGCTGTTTTTT. Complete variable domain (other parts from reference TRBV5-4 and TRBJ2-2): ETGVTQSPTHLIKTRGQQVTLRCSSQSGHNTVSWYQQALGQGPQFIFQYYREEENGRGNFPPRFSGLQFPNYSSELNVNALELDDSALYLCASSSQGARLAAVGELFFGEGSRLTVL.

V and J are TRBV10-1 and TRBJ2-1, with 7 bases that match TRBD2. The CDR3 contains 16 residues. The ends lost 4 bases at V and 8 bases at J; junction bases unmatched: 14. CDR1 and CDR2 from the germline V gene are WNHNN and SYGVQD (reference sequence). CDR3 coding DNA: TGCGCCAGCAGTGGAGTCGGGGGGAGGGCCTTTTATGAGCAGTTCTTC. Its translation is CASSGVGGRAFYEQFF.

This chain connects TRBV4-1 to TRBJ2-1; tentatively, D is TRBD2 (7 bases). This CDR3 comprises 15 residues. Germline V gives CDR1 MGHRA, CDR2 YSYEKL. Between the trimmed V and J ends, which lost 6 bases and 6 bases, there was a span of 18 bases. CDR3 DNA: TGCGCCAGCAGGCCAAGGTTGGGGGGGCTCAATGAGCAGTTCTTC. It codes for CASRPRLGGLNEQFF.

This rearrangement joins TRBV7-8 to TRBJ2-2, with 9 bases lining up with TRBD2. This CDR3 is built from 15 residues. V was clipped by 5 bases and J by 4 bases; unmatched bases: 5. Germline assignment: CDR1 SGHVS and CDR2 FQNEAQ. CDR3 region: CASSQSSGATGELFF. CDR3 coding DNA: TGTGCCAGCAGCCAATCTAGCGGGGCCACCGGGGAGCTGTTTTTT. The full variable domain, rest sourced from reference TRBV7-8 and TRBJ2-2, is GAGVSQSPRYKVAKRGQDVALRCDPISGHVSLFWYQQALGQGPEFLTYFQNEAQLDKSGLPSDRFFAERPEGSVSTLKIQRTQQEDSAVYLCASSQSSGATGELFFGEGSRLTVL.

The chain links TRBV7-7 to TRBJ2-7; the D gene is possibly TRBD1 (5 bases). The CDR3 runs to 13 residues. Per germline, CDR1 SSHAT and CDR2 FNYEAQ (reference sequence). Trimming took 5 bases from V and 6 from J, leaving 14 bases between them. The CDR3 loop reads CASSPSLTGEQYF. CDR3 nucleotide sequence: TGTGCCAGCAGCCCCTCCCTAACAGGCGAGCAGTACTTC.

The chain has TRBV7-9 and TRBJ2-5, with 10 bases aligning to TRBD2. V lost 1 base and J lost 0; bases outside the gene matches: 8. CDR3 length equals 18 residues. The germline gives CDR1 SEHNR, CDR2 FQNEAQ (reference sequence). This CDR3 reads CASSLGRVSGRYQETQYF. The CDR3 DNA sequence: TGTGCCAGCAGCTTAGGTCGGGTTAGCGGGAGGTACCAAGAGACCCAGTACTTC.